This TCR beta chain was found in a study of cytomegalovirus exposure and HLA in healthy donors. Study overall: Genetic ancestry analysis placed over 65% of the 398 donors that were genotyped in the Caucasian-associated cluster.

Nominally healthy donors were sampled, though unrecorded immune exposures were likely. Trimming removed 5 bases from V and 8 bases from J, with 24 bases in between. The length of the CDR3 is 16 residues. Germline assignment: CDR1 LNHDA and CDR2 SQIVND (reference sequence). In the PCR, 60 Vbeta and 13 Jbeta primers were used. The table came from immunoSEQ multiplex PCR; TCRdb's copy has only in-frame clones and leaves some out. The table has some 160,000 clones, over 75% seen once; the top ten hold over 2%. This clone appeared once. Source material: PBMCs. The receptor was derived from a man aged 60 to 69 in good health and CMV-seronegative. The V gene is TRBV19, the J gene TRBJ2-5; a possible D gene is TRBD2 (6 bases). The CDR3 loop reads CASSPDPGDPPDTQYF. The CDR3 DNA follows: TGTGCCAGTAGTCCAGATCCGGGGGACCCGCCGGACACCCAGTACTTC.